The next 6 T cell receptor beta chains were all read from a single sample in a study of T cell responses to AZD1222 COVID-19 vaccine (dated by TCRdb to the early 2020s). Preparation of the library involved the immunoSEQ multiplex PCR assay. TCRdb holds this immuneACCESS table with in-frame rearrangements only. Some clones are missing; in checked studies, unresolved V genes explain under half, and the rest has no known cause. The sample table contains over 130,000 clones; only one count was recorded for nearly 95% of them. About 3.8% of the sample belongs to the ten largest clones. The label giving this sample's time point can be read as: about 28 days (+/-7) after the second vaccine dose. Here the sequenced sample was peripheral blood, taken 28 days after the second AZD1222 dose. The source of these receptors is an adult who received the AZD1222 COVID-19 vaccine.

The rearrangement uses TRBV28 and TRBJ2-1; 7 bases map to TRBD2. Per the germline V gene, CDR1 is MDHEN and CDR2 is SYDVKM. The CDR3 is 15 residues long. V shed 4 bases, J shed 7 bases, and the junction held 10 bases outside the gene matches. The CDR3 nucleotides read TGTGCCAGCAGTTCCGTGACTAGCCGGCTGAATGAGCAGTTCTTC. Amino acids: CASSSVTSRLNEQFF.

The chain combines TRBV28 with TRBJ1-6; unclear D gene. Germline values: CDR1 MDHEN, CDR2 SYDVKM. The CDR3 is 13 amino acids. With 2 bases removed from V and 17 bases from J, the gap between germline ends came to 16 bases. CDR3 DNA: TGTGCCAGCAGTTTAATTGGACTGAATGGCTTCCACTTT. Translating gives CASSLIGLNGFHF.

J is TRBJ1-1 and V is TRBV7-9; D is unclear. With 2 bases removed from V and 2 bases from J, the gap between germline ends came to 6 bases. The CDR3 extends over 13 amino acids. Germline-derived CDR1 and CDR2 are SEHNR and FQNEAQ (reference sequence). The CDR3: CASSLSGNTEAFF. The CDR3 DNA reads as TGTGCCAGCAGCTTATCCGGCAACACTGAAGCTTTCTTT.

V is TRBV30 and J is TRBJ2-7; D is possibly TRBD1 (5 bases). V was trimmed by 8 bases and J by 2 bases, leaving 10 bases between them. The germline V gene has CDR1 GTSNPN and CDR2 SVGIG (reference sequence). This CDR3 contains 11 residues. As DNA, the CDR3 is TGTGCCCTCGCCAGGGCCTACGAGCAGTACTTC. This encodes CALARAYEQYF.

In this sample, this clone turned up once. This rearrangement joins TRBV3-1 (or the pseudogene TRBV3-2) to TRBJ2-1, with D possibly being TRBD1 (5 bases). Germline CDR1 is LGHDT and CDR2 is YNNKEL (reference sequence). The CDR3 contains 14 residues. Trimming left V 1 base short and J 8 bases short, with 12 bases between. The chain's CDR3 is CASSQGRATYEQFF. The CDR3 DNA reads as TGTGCCAGCAGCCAAGGCAGGGCAACCTATGAGCAGTTCTTC.

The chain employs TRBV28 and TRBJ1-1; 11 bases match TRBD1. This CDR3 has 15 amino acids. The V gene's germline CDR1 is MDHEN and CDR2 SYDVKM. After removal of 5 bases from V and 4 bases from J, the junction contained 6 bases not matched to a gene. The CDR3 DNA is TGTGCCAGCAGTGTCACCGGGACAGGGGGCACTGAAGCTTTCTTT. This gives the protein CASSVTGTGGTEAFF.